A selection of T cell receptor beta chains follows, all from one sample in a study of cytomegalovirus exposure and HLA in healthy donors. The protocol was immunoSEQ multiplex PCR, while the TCRdb copy is restricted to in-frame clones and leaves out a portion. The sample includes around 190,000 clones, 60% to 80% of them seen just once. Sequencing was carried out using PBMCs. The source is a woman aged 25 to 39 in good health and CMV-seronegative. The CDR3 runs from the conserved cysteine through the conserved F or W. Each record gives: J gene, V gene, D gene, clone size, CDR3 DNA, CDR3 protein. D genes are given only for firm matches. Clone size is stated in some rows and not others, as once, few, many or a class when expanded.

>TRBJ2-5|TRBV9|-|-
TGTGCCAGCAGCGTAGACGGAGAGACCCAGTACTTC
CASSVDGETQYF
>TRBJ2-7|TRBV14|-|-
TGTGCCAGCAGCCACACTACAGGGTCGGGTTCTATCGACGAGCAGTACTTC
CASSHTTGSGSIDEQYF
>TRBJ1-1|TRBV7-9|TRBD1|-
TGTGCCAGCAGCTTAGCGGGACAGATGACAACTGAAGCTTTCTTT
CASSLAGQMTTEAFF
>TRBJ2-7|TRBV11-2|TRBD2|-
TGTGCCAGCAGCCACGGTACTAGCGGCACCTACGAGCAGTACTTC
CASSHGTSGTYEQYF
>TRBJ2-5|TRBV18|TRBD1|-
TGTGCCAGCTCACCACGGACAGGGAGGGAGACCCAGTACTTC
CASSPRTGRETQYF
>TRBJ1-5|TRBV14|-|once
TGTGCCAGCAGCCAATTCCCTAATCAGCCCCAGCATTTT
CASSQFPNQPQHF
>TRBJ2-7|TRBV7-2|TRBD2|-
TGTGCCAGCAGTCCTCCCGGGACTAGCGGGGGGGCCGACCCCTACGAGCAGTACTTC
CASSPPGTSGGADPYEQYF
>TRBJ2-7|TRBV28|-|-
TGTGCCAGCAGTTTGAGGGGGACACCTTCCTACGAGCAGTACTTC
CASSLRGTPSYEQYF
>TRBJ2-7|TRBV10-2|-|-
TGCGCCAGCAGTGTGAGGTCAATCCGATACGAGCAGTACTTC
CASSVRSIRYEQYF
>TRBJ2-1|TRBV21-1|-|-
TGTGCCAGCAGCAAACGTGGACTATACAATGAGCAGTTCTTC
CASSKRGLYNEQFF
>TRBJ2-5|TRBV6-1|-|few
TGTGCCAGCAGTGGCGGAGGGCAAGAGACCCAGTACTTC
CASSGGGQETQYF